The rows below give T cell receptor beta chains drawn from one sample of a study of glioma-infiltrating T cells after dendritic cell vaccination. Repertoires were generated with immunoSEQ multiplex PCR, while TCRdb's copy carries only in-frame clones and drops some. The sample lists more than 95,000 clones; 75% to 90% were seen once. The material sequenced was blood, taken after dendritic cell vaccination. These receptors were collected from a human donor with glioblastoma. The CDR3 runs from the conserved cysteine through the conserved F or W. A D gene is named only where the DNA matches it firmly. Expanded clones get a size class; other rows say once, few or many, or leave the size out.

v_gene,j_gene,d_gene,abundance,CDR3aa,CDR3nt
TRBV18,TRBJ1-6,.,.,CASSPQAGSTYNSPLHF,TGTGCCAGCTCACCACAAGCGGGGAGTACCTATAATTCACCCCTCCACTTT
TRBV4-2,TRBJ2-5,TRBD2,.,CASSQGLAGVGETQYF,TGTGCCAGCAGCCAAGGACTAGCGGGAGTAGGGGAGACCCAGTACTTC
TRBV5-8,TRBJ2-5,TRBD1,.,CASSLGQGRETQYF,TGTGCCAGCAGCTTGGGACAGGGCCGAGAGACCCAGTACTTC
TRBV5-4,TRBJ2-7,TRBD1,.,CASSRNRGYEQYF,TGTGCCAGCAGCAGGAACAGGGGTTACGAGCAGTACTTC
TRBV5-8,TRBJ2-5,TRBD1,.,CASSRGQGRETQYF,TGTGCCAGCAGCCGCGGACAGGGGAGAGAGACCCAGTACTTC
TRBV9,TRBJ2-2,TRBD2,once,CASSGPSGANTGELFF,TGTGCCAGCAGCGGACCGAGCGGGGCTAACACCGGGGAGCTGTTTTTT
TRBV2,TRBJ1-3,TRBD1,.,CASSPTGGSGNTIYF,TGTGCCAGCAGTCCTACAGGGGGCTCTGGAAACACCATATATTTT
TRBV6-1,TRBJ2-2,.,.,CASTVYTGELFF,TGTGCCAGCACTGTTTACACCGGGGAGCTGTTTTTT
TRBV6-5,TRBJ2-5,TRBD1,.,CASSRQGRETQYF,TGTGCCAGCAGTCGACAGGGGCGAGAGACCCAGTACTTC
TRBV6-5,TRBJ2-1,.,.,CASSGRGIGSPQFF,TGTGCCAGCAGTGGACGCGGGATTGGGAGTCCTCAGTTCTTC
TRBV28,TRBJ2-3,TRBD2,.,CASSSPRTSVADTQYF,TGTGCCAGCAGTTCCCCCCGGACTAGCGTGGCAGATACGCAGTATTTT
TRBV19,TRBJ1-5,.,once,CASSIDLNQPQHF,TGTGCCAGTAGTATAGACTTAAATCAGCCCCAGCATTTT
TRBV28,TRBJ2-7,TRBD2,.,CASSGLAGPLSYEQYF,TGTGCCAGCTCGGGACTAGCGGGACCCCTCTCCTACGAGCAGTACTTC
TRBV6-5,TRBJ1-1,.,.,CASSLQGENTEAFF,TGTGCCAGCAGCTTACAGGGAGAAAACACTGAAGCTTTCTTT
TRBV30,TRBJ2-7,TRBD1,.,CAWSVQGPEQYF,TGTGCCTGGAGTGTACAGGGGCCCGAGCAGTACTTC
TRBV7-9,TRBJ1-3,.,.,CASSLPRGQLKTGNTIYF,TGTGCCAGCAGCTTACCCCGTGGACAGCTTAAAACTGGAAACACCATATATTTT
TRBV27,TRBJ2-1,TRBD1,.,CASSPSRDSYNEQFF,TGTGCCAGCAGTCCGTCCCGGGACAGTTACAATGAGCAGTTCTTC
TRBV6-5,TRBJ2-7,TRBD2,.,CASSYSRAGSSYEQYF,TGTGCCAGCAGTTACTCCCGAGCGGGGAGCTCCTACGAGCAGTACTTC
TRBV19,TRBJ1-4,.,.,CASSIDTQGEKLFF,TGTGCCAGTAGTATAGATACCCAGGGCGAAAAACTGTTTTTT
TRBV7-3,TRBJ2-1,.,.,CASSLNGGGGYNEQFF,TGTGCCAGCAGCTTAAACGGAGGGGGGGGATACAATGAGCAGTTCTTC
TRBV6-1,TRBJ2-7,TRBD1,few,CASSEGQAASYEQYF,TGTGCCAGCAGTGAGGGACAGGCGGCTTCCTACGAGCAGTACTTC
TRBV28,TRBJ2-1,.,.,CASIFSGAYNEQFF,TGTGCCAGCATCTTCAGCGGAGCATACAATGAGCAGTTCTTC
TRBV10-3,TRBJ1-5,.,.,CAISATGPDQPQHF,TGTGCCATCAGCGCGACAGGACCCGATCAGCCCCAGCATTTT
TRBV15,TRBJ1-2,.,.,CATSRDLGGDPRNTF,TGTGCCACCAGCAGAGATCTAGGAGGGGACCCCAGAAACACCTTC
TRBV5-1,TRBJ1-1,.,.,CASKKQVGDEAFF,TGCGCCAGCAAAAAACAGGTAGGGGATGAAGCTTTCTTT
TRBV7-8,TRBJ1-4,TRBD1,.,CASSVGTGVGSEKLFF,TGTGCCAGCAGCGTTGGGACAGGGGTAGGGAGTGAAAAACTGTTTTTT
TRBV6-5,TRBJ1-2,.,.,CASSTRQIAMGGYTF,TGTGCCAGCAGTACTCGACAGATCGCAATGGGTGGCTACACCTTC
TRBV9,TRBJ2-6,TRBD2,.,CASSEGLELSGANVLTF,TGTGCCAGCAGCGAGGGACTAGAACTCTCTGGGGCCAACGTCCTGACTTTC
TRBV27,TRBJ1-5,.,once,CASSLVVNQPQHF,TGTGCCAGCAGTTTAGTAGTAAATCAGCCCCAGCATTTT
TRBV25-1,TRBJ2-3,.,.,CASSESGTDTQYF,TGTGCCAGCAGTGAATCCGGCACAGATACGCAGTATTTT
TRBV6-1,TRBJ1-2,.,.,CASSAQGAGGGYTF,TGTGCCAGCAGTGCCCAGGGTGCAGGCGGAGGCTACACCTTC
TRBV30,TRBJ2-7,.,.,CAWSVEGFTYEQYF,TGTGCCTGGAGTGTGGAGGGCTTCACCTACGAGCAGTACTTC
TRBV19,TRBJ2-5,TRBD2,.,CASSPLAGGEETQYF,TGTGCCAGTAGTCCCTTAGCTGGGGGGGAAGAGACCCAGTACTTC
TRBV6-6,TRBJ1-4,TRBD1,.,CASRGQGEGNEKLFF,TGTGCCAGCAGGGGACAGGGGGAGGGTAATGAAAAACTGTTTTTT
TRBV30,TRBJ2-7,TRBD1,.,CACLDRVSYEQYF,TGTGCCTGTTTAGACAGGGTGAGCTACGAGCAGTACTTC
TRBV7-9,TRBJ2-1,.,few,CASSLTGTSLFNEQFF,TGTGCCAGCAGCTTAACCGGGACTTCTTTGTTCAATGAGCAGTTCTTC